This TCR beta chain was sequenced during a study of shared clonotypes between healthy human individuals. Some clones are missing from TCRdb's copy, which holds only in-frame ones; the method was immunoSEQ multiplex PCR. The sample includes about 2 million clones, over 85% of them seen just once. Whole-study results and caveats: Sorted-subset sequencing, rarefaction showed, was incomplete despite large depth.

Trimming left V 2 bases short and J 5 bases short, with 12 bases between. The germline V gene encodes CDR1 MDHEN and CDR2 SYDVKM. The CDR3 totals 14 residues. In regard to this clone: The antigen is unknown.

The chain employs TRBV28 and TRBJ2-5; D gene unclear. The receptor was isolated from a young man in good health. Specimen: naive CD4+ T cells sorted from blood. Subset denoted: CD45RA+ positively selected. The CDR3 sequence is CASSLQGVVETQYF. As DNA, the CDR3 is TGTGCCAGCAGTTTACAAGGTGTCGTTGAGACCCAGTACTTC. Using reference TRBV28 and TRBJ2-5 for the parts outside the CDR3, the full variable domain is DVKVTQSSRYLVKRTGEKVFLECVQDMDHENMFWYRQDPGLGLRLIYFSYDVKMKEKGDIPEGYSVSREKKERFSLILESASTNQTSMYLCASSLQGVVETQYFGPGTRLLVL.